The 5 T cell receptor beta chains below all came from one sample that was sequenced in a study of radiotherapy plus CTLA-4 blockade in lung cancer. Generated by immunoSEQ multiplex PCR, the TCRdb table keeps only in-frame clones and is missing some. Of some 64,000 clones listed, approximately 79% were seen once; the top ten hold 16%. The input for sequencing was peripheral blood, taken from a patient treated with radiotherapy plus ipilimumab. Receptors originate from a human donor with non-small cell lung cancer whose response to radiotherapy plus ipilimumab could not be evaluated. Some clones in this sample may be carry-over from other donors' samples.

J is TRBJ1-6 and V is TRBV29-1, with D uncertain. The germline CDR1 and CDR2 sequences are SQVTM and ANQGSEA. With 7 bases removed from V and 6 bases from J, the gap between germline ends came to 19 bases. The CDR3 totals 15 residues. CDR3 region: CSAAVRQSGNSPLHF. CDR3 DNA: TGCAGCGCCGCGGTCAGGCAAAGCGGTAATTCACCCCTCCACTTT.

V and J are TRBV18 and TRBJ1-5; D gene ambiguous. The CDR3 loop spans 14 amino acids. The V gene lost 4 bases and the J gene lost 0 bases, with 7 bases spanning the gap. Germline V lookup: CDR1 KGHSH, CDR2 LQKENI. CDR3 DNA: TGTGCCAGCTCACGCGAGCATAGCAATCAGCCCCAGCATTTT. Residues: CASSREHSNQPQHF.

The V gene is TRBV29-1, the J gene TRBJ2-2; D possibly corresponds to TRBD2 (5 bases). Between the trimmed V and J ends, which lost 5 bases and 1 base, there was a span of 11 bases. The CDR3 is made up of 14 amino acids. Per germline, CDR1 SQVTM and CDR2 ANQGSEA. The CDR3 spells CSVRGGGNTGELFF. CDR3 in DNA: TGCAGCGTTAGAGGCGGAGGGAACACCGGGGAGCTGTTTTTT.

There are a few counts of this clone. The chain employs TRBV9 and TRBJ1-1; 10 bases match TRBD1. This CDR3 spans 17 amino acids. V trimming: 3 bases; J trimming: 3 bases; junction bases outside the gene matches: 11. The V gene's germline CDR1 is SGDLS and CDR2 YYNGEE. The CDR3 is CASSGPGTGAGDTEAFF. CDR3 in DNA: TGTGCCAGCAGCGGACCCGGGACAGGGGCTGGGGACACTGAAGCTTTCTTT.

This chain joins TRBV19 and TRBJ2-5, with 8 bases that match TRBD2. This CDR3 region has 14 residues. The junction had 7 bases not matched to a gene; V was cut back by 5 bases and J by 5 bases. CDR1 and CDR2 from the germline V gene are LNHDA and SQIVND (reference sequence). The DNA of the CDR3 is TGTGCCAGTAGTGTCGGGGGGGATAGGGAGACCCAGTACTTC. This codes for CASSVGGDRETQYF.